A selection of T cell receptor beta chains follows, all from one sample in a study of CD8 T cells in ankylosing spondylitis. TCRdb reprocessed the 5' RACE reads with MiXCR, giving one entry per CDR3 protein. The sample has approximately 220,000 distinct CDR3 sequences, 15% to 20% seen once. Material: blood, either unsorted or a sorted T cell fraction (not recorded which). All receptors derive from a male donor with ankylosing spondylitis. The CDR3 runs from the conserved cysteine through the conserved F or W. A D gene is named only where the DNA matches it firmly. Not every row has a clone size; where given, it reads once, few, many or a size class.

V gene	clone size	J gene	D gene	CDR3 protein	CDR3 DNA
TRBV5-1	-	TRBJ1-5	-	CASSLDEHGPAQHF	TGCGCCAGCAGCTTGGACGAACACGGTCCGGCCCAGCATTTT
TRBV27	-	TRBJ2-7	-	CASSLSGASAYEQYF	TGTGCCAGCAGTTTATCGGGTGCTTCGGCCTACGAGCAGTACTTC
TRBV2	-	TRBJ2-2	TRBD1	CASSQETGEEQNTGELFF	TGTGCCAGCAGTCAGGAGACAGGGGAGGAACAGAACACCGGGGAGCTGTTTTTT
TRBV10-3	few	TRBJ1-1	TRBD1	CAISEGTGTNTEAFF	TGTGCCATCAGTGAGGGGACAGGGACGAACACTGAAGCTTTCTTT
TRBV20-1	many	TRBJ2-7	-	CSARDEGHEQYF	TGCAGTGCTAGAGATGAAGGCCACGAGCAGTACTTC
TRBV7-9	-	TRBJ2-1	TRBD2	CASSAPTSGLGNEQFF	TGTGCCAGCAGCGCTCCGACTAGCGGGTTAGGTAATGAGCAGTTCTTC
TRBV7-9	many	TRBJ1-1	-	CASSFSGSGTEAFF	TGTGCCAGCAGCTTCTCAGGGTCAGGGACTGAAGCTTTCTTT
TRBV10-3	few	TRBJ1-1	-	CAISVQLDTEAFF	TGTGCCATCAGTGTACAGTTGGACACTGAAGCTTTCTTT
TRBV12-3/TRBV12-4	-	TRBJ2-5	-	CASIRGGASETQYF	TGTGCCAGCATTCGAGGGGGGGCGTCCGAGACCCAGTACTTC
TRBV5-1	few	TRBJ2-7	-	CASSLGPGLLYF	TGCGCCAGCAGCTTGGGTCCGGGGTTGTTGTACTTC
TRBV4-2	few	TRBJ2-2	TRBD2	CASSPHLGLTETLNTGELFF	TGTGCCAGCAGCCCCCATCTGGGACTAACCGAAACCTTGAACACCGGGGAGCTGTTTTTT
TRBV29-1	many	TRBJ2-3	TRBD2	CSVSGLADYTQYF	TGCAGCGTTTCGGGACTAGCGGATTATACGCAGTATTTT
TRBV11-2	few	TRBJ1-2	-	CASSFSVGAGGYTF	TGTGCCAGCAGCTTTAGTGTAGGGGCTGGGGGCTACACCTTC
TRBV6-5	few	TRBJ2-1	TRBD1	CASSYAGGPSSYNEQFF	TGTGCCAGCAGTTACGCAGGGGGCCCTAGCTCCTACAATGAGCAGTTCTTC
TRBV11-1	few	TRBJ2-1	TRBD2	CASSAGTSGRGEQFF	TGTGCCAGCAGCGCCGGGACTAGCGGGAGGGGAGAGCAGTTCTTC
TRBV25-1	few	TRBJ2-7	TRBD2	CASSEWGGGLGEQYF	TGTGCCAGCAGTGAATGGGGGGGAGGGCTCGGCGAGCAGTACTTC
TRBV27	-	TRBJ1-5	-	CASSSGTLSNQPQHF	TGTGCCAGCAGTTCCGGGACCCTTAGCAATCAGCCCCAGCATTTT
TRBV20-1	few	TRBJ2-5	TRBD2	CSARELAGVGETQYF	TGCAGTGCTAGGGAGCTAGCGGGAGTTGGAGAGACCCAGTACTTC
TRBV27	few	TRBJ2-3	TRBD1	CASSLSPKTGWMVDTQYF	TGTGCCAGCAGTTTATCTCCCAAGACAGGGTGGATGGTCGATACGCAGTATTTT
TRBV28	few	TRBJ2-7	TRBD2	CASSLTGTSGFVLPYEQYF	TGTGCCAGCAGTCTAACCGGGACTAGCGGGTTTGTTCTACCCTACGAGCAGTACTTC
TRBV19	-	TRBJ2-7	-	CASSIGTLYEQYF	TGTGCCAGTAGTATCGGGACACTCTACGAGCAGTACTTC
TRBV7-3	-	TRBJ1-6	-	CASSLGNHSPLHF	TGTGCCAGCAGCTTAGGGAACCATTCACCCCTCCACTTT
TRBV3-1	few	TRBJ2-2	-	CASSQAVIESVAWVNTGELFF	TGTGCCAGCAGCCAAGCGGTGATAGAATCCGTAGCCTGGGTGAACACCGGGGAGCTGTTTTTT
TRBV12-3/TRBV12-4	many	TRBJ1-2	TRBD1	CASSFWAGGYGYTF	TGTGCCAGCAGTTTTTGGGCAGGGGGCTATGGCTACACCTTC
TRBV12-5	few	TRBJ2-3	-	CASGLDRSSTDTQYF	TGTGCTAGTGGCCTGGACAGATCTAGCACAGATACGCAGTATTTT
TRBV18	few	TRBJ2-3	TRBD2	CASSSGGASADTQYF	TGTGCCAGCTCAAGCGGGGGGGCTTCCGCAGATACGCAGTATTTT
TRBV12-3/TRBV12-4	few	TRBJ2-5	TRBD2	CASSLRGGGETQYF	TGTGCCAGCAGTCTCAGGGGCGGGGGGGAGACCCAGTACTTC
TRBV19	-	TRBJ2-1	-	CASSIPSDSSYNEQFF	TGTGCCAGTAGTATTCCCAGTGATAGCTCCTACAATGAGCAGTTCTTC
TRBV27	few	TRBJ2-7	-	CASSPYPDGSYEQYF	TGTGCCAGCAGTCCGTATCCCGACGGCTCCTACGAGCAGTACTTC
TRBV6-5	few	TRBJ2-7	-	CASSYSEGTEQYF	TGTGCCAGCAGTTATTCTGAGGGAACCGAGCAGTACTTC
TRBV7-9	-	TRBJ2-3	-	CASSQGDGTQYF	TGTGCCAGCAGCCAAGGGGACGGTACGCAGTATTTT
TRBV9	-	TRBJ2-1	TRBD2	CASSVQASGNLNEQFF	TGTGCCAGCAGCGTTCAGGCTAGCGGGAATCTCAATGAGCAGTTCTTC
TRBV7-2	-	TRBJ1-5	TRBD1	CASSFEAGGYQPQHF	TGTGCCAGCAGCTTTGAGGCAGGGGGGTATCAGCCCCAGCATTTT
TRBV9	-	TRBJ2-7	-	CASSVTGSGYEQYF	TGTGCCAGCAGCGTAACAGGATCAGGCTACGAGCAGTACTTC
TRBV5-1	-	TRBJ2-2	-	CASSLSPTGANTGELFF	TGCGCCAGCAGCTTGTCCCCTACAGGTGCGAACACCGGGGAGCTGTTTTTT
TRBV4-1	many	TRBJ2-1	-	CASSQWAEDNEQFF	TGCGCCAGCAGCCAATGGGCGGAGGACAATGAGCAGTTCTTC
TRBV3-1	-	TRBJ2-2	-	CASSQDLVRINTGELFF	TGTGCCAGCAGCCAAGATTTGGTGAGAATTAACACCGGGGAGCTGTTTTTT
TRBV29-1	few	TRBJ2-5	-	CSVEAGALGTQYF	TGCAGCGTTGAGGCCGGGGCGCTGGGGACCCAGTACTTC
TRBV12-5	few	TRBJ2-3	-	CASGFPTPGAVRTDTQYF	TGTGCTAGTGGTTTCCCGACCCCGGGAGCGGTCCGCACAGATACGCAGTATTTT
TRBV4-1	-	TRBJ2-1	-	CASSRLIDSYNEQFF	TGCGCCAGCAGCCGCCTCATTGACTCCTACAATGAGCAGTTCTTC
TRBV7-2	few	TRBJ2-5	-	CASSYQGLGTGETQYF	TGTGCCAGCAGCTATCAAGGCCTGGGGACGGGGGAGACCCAGTACTTC
TRBV4-1	-	TRBJ2-7	TRBD2	CASSQASGRAQEQYF	TGCGCCAGCAGCCAAGCTAGCGGGAGGGCCCAAGAGCAGTACTTC
TRBV27	-	TRBJ1-6	TRBD1	CASSWDRGSSPLHF	TGTGCCAGCAGTTGGGACAGGGGAAGTTCACCCCTCCACTTT
TRBV20-1	few	TRBJ2-1	TRBD2	CSASGGGSYNEQFF	TGCAGTGCTAGCGGCGGGGGCTCCTACAATGAGCAGTTCTTC
TRBV6-5	few	TRBJ2-1	TRBD2	CASSYIAGGLNEQFF	TGTGCCAGCAGTTACATAGCGGGGGGGCTAAATGAGCAGTTCTTC
TRBV20-1	-	TRBJ2-7	TRBD1	CSALPRTGAPGYEQYF	TGCAGTGCTTTACCCCGGACAGGGGCCCCCGGCTACGAGCAGTACTTC
TRBV15	-	TRBJ2-3	-	CATSGRPNMDTDTQYF	TGTGCCACCAGCGGCCGACCAAACATGGACACAGATACGCAGTATTTT
TRBV6-5	-	TRBJ2-5	-	CASSYSNGKRQAQETQYF	TGTGCCAGCAGTTACTCGAATGGGAAGAGGCAGGCTCAAGAGACCCAGTACTTC
TRBV21-1	few	TRBJ1-1	-	CASSSPWDRGNTEAFF	TGTGCCAGCAGCTCACCGTGGGACAGGGGGAACACTGAAGCTTTCTTT
TRBV30	few	TRBJ1-4	-	CAWSLGDVQANEKLFF	TGTGCCTGGAGTCTTGGGGACGTTCAAGCTAATGAAAAACTGTTTTTT
TRBV10-3	few	TRBJ2-5	-	CAISEGSPLETQYF	TGTGCCATCAGTGAGGGAAGCCCTCTAGAGACCCAGTACTTC
TRBV5-6	many	TRBJ1-1	-	CASSLVGRNTEAFF	TGTGCCAGCAGCTTGGTTGGCAGGAACACTGAAGCTTTCTTT
TRBV20-1	few	TRBJ1-1	-	CSAAGLNTEAFF	TGCAGTGCTGCCGGGTTGAACACTGAAGCTTTCTTT